Sequencing of this TCR beta chain was carried out in a study of T cell responses to AZD1222 COVID-19 vaccine. Libraries were prepared by immunoSEQ multiplex PCR; TCRdb keeps only in-frame clonotypes and omits some of them. The sample carries about 140,000 clones, about 90% recorded once. Trimming took 6 bases from V and 1 from J, leaving 15 bases between them. The CDR3 has 15 amino acids. The germline gives CDR1 LNHDA, CDR2 SQIVND (reference sequence). The sequence derives from an adult who received the MenACWY meningococcal vaccine as a control. The material sequenced was peripheral blood, taken 28 days after the second dose of the MenACWY control vaccine. This rearrangement joins TRBV19 to TRBJ1-2; the D gene is possibly TRBD1 (5 bases). CDR3 DNA: TGTGCCAGTAGCCGCTCTCAGGGAAATAACTATGGCTACACCTTC. Translated: CASSRSQGNNYGYTF.